This paragraph reports one T cell receptor (beta chain). Antigen specificity is unknown. Assay: immunoSEQ multiplex PCR; the TCRdb copy retains only in-frame clones and omits some. The repertoire includes roughly 87,000 clones, more than 70% of them detected once, and about 7% sits in the top ten. The sample is drawn from a study of T cell responses to AZD1222 COVID-19 vaccine. Study findings and constraints: Spike-specific TCR depth and breadth grew after two AZD1222 doses. The sample set comprised mostly white British donors with more females, and clonal diversity was possibly underestimated. The study reported that nearly half of spike-specific TCRs target unmutated variant regions. Dominant CD4 TCR responses targeted spike regions 160-218 and 743-854.

Germline-derived CDR1 and CDR2 are SNHLY and FYNNEI. CDR3 length equals 13 residues. V lost 7 bases and J 10 bases, leaving 18 bases between the germline ends. The chain carries TRBV2 and TRBJ2-3, with TRBD2 as a possible D gene (6 bases). The clonotype comes from an adult who received the AZD1222 COVID-19 vaccine. The input for sequencing was peripheral blood, taken 28 days after the second AZD1222 dose. The CDR3 DNA reads as TGTGCCAGCAACCGGGACTCTGCTGGGTCGCAGTATTTT. Translated: CASNRDSAGSQYF.